The 9 T cell receptor beta chains reported below all come from one sample, sequenced in a study of early T cells in non-severe SARS-CoV-2 infection. TCRdb reprocessed the 5' RACE reads via MiXCR and lists one record per CDR3 protein. The sample contains about 35,000 distinct CDR3 sequences, 5.9% of which appear only once. Sequenced sample: whole blood. The source is an adult who was a healthcare worker with PCR-confirmed SARS-CoV-2 infection or an uninfected control (not recorded which).

The table lists this clonotype with many counts. This sequence joins TRBV7-3 and TRBJ1-1, with D maybe TRBD1 (5 bases). The CDR3 extends over 13 amino acids. Germline assignment: CDR1 SGHTA and CDR2 FQGTGA. Trimming removed 2 bases from V and 4 bases from J, with 8 bases in between. The CDR3 DNA sequence: TGTGCCAGCAGCTTATGGGACGGCACTGAAGCTTTCTTT. The encoded protein is CASSLWDGTEAFF.

This clonotype was detected many times. The chain joins TRBV28 to TRBJ1-5, with TRBD1 identical over 8 bases. In germline, CDR1 is MDHEN, CDR2 SYDVKM. CDR3 length equals 16 residues. The V segment lost 4 bases and the J segment 2 bases; nucleotides outside the gene matches: 7. CDR3 amino acids: CASSSYTGGGNQPQHF. The CDR3 DNA follows: TGTGCCAGCAGTTCCTACACAGGGGGGGGCAATCAGCCCCAGCATTTT.

This clonotype has at least ten counts. For the CDR3, the DNA is TGCAGTGCTTACCTGGACATAGTAGCTTTCTTT. Its translation is CSAYLDIVAFF. The V and J genes are TRBV20-1 and TRBJ1-1; TRBD1 might be the D (5 bases). V gave up 5 bases and J gave up 10 bases, with 14 bases separating them. This CDR3 comprises 11 residues. CDR1 and CDR2 (germline): DFQATT, SNEGSKA (reference sequence).

In its sample, this clonotype was seen many times. The V call is TRBV4-2, the J call TRBJ2-3; 11 bases are shared with TRBD2. With 2 bases clipped from V and 6 bases from J, the junction kept 7 bases outside the gene matches. Per the germline V gene, CDR1 is LGHNA and CDR2 is YNFKEQ. The CDR3 runs to 16 residues. The CDR3 nucleotides read TGTGCCAGCAGCCAAACTAGCGGGAGTGTGGGGGATACGCAGTATTTT. Protein sequence: CASSQTSGSVGDTQYF.

In its sample, this clonotype was seen a few times. The chain has TRBV9 and TRBJ2-5, with D maybe TRBD2 (6 bases). Looked up from germline, CDR1 is SGDLS and CDR2 is YYNGEE. The CDR3 consists of 13 residues. V was cut by 2 bases and J by 7 bases, with 12 bases left in between. CDR3 nucleotides: TGTGCCAGCAGCGTGCGGGATTCTGGGACCCAGTACTTC. This gives the protein CASSVRDSGTQYF.

This clonotype was seen ten or more times. The chain uses TRBV7-8 and TRBJ2-6; D is undetermined. The ends were cut back, 1 base at V and 4 bases at J, with 8 bases in the middle. This CDR3 is built from 15 residues. CDR1 and CDR2 (germline): SGHVS, FQNEAQ. The CDR3, as DNA: TGTGCCAGCAGCTTAGTCTCGGTCGGGGCCAACGTCCTGACTTTC. Its protein is CASSLVSVGANVLTF.

This clonotype was counted ten times or more. This chain uses TRBV10-3 with TRBJ2-1, with 12 bases fitting TRBD2. Trimming cost V 10 bases and J 3 bases; bases outside gene matches: 4. Germline-derived CDR1 and CDR2 are ENHRY and SYGVKD. The length of the CDR3 is 14 residues. The CDR3: CATRTSGNYNEQFF. In DNA form, the CDR3 reads TGTGCCACCAGGACTAGCGGGAACTACAATGAGCAGTTCTTC.

This clonotype was observed many times. The chain combines TRBV20-1 with TRBJ2-5, with a weak D call TRBD2 (6 bases). The CDR3 has 14 amino acids. Germline CDR1 and CDR2: DFQATT and SNEGSKA (reference sequence). V lost 6 bases and J lost 0, with 14 bases in between. CDR3 region: CSASLSGYQETQYF. The CDR3 nucleotides are TGCAGTGCCTCCTTAAGCGGGTACCAAGAGACCCAGTACTTC.

This clonotype was found a few times. V is TRBV7-2 and J is TRBJ2-3, with D perhaps given as TRBD1 or TRBD2 (5 bases each). The CDR3 runs 15 residues. V gave up 3 bases and J gave up 2 bases, with 12 bases separating them. Germline CDR1 SGHTA, CDR2 FQGNSA. CDR3 loop: CASSLGEGHTDTQYF. DNA for the CDR3: TGTGCCAGCAGCTTGGGGGAAGGGCACACAGATACGCAGTATTTT.